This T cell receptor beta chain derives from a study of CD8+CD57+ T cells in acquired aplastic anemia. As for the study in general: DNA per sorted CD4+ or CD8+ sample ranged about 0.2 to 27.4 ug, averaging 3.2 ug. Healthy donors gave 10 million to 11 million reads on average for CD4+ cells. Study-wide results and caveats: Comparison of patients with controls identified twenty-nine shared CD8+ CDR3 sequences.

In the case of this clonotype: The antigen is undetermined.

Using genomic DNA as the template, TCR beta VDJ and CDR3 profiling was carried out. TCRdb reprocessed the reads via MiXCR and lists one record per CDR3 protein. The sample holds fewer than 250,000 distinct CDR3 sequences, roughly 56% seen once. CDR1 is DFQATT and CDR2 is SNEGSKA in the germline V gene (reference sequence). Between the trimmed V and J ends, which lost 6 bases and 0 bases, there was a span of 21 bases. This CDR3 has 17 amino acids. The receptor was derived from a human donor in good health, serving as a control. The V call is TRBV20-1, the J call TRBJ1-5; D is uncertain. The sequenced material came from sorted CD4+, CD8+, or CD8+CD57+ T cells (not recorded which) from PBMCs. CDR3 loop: CSASSLVADYSNQPQHF. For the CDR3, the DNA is TGCAGTGCCAGCAGTTTAGTAGCGGATTATAGCAATCAGCCCCAGCATTTT.